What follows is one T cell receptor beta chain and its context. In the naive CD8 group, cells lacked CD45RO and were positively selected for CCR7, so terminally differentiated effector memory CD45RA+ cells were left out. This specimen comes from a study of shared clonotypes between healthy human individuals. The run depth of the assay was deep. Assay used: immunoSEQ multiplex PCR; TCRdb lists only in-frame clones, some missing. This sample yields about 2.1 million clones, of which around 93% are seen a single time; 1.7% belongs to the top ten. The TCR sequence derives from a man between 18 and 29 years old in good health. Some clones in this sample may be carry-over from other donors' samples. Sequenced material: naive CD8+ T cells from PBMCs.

The CDR3 DNA follows: TGTGCCAGCAGCTCCCCTACTAGCGGGAGGGCCGATGAGCAGTTCTTC. It codes for CASSSPTSGRADEQFF. The chain links TRBV5-6 to TRBJ2-1, with TRBD2 identical over 13 bases. Germline CDR1 is SGHDT and CDR2 is YYEEEE. Unmatched junction bases numbered 8, after V lost 3 bases and J lost 8 bases. The CDR3 runs 16 residues.